A single sample is the source of the 31 T cell receptor beta chains below, sequenced in a study of shared clonotypes between healthy human individuals. Only in-frame clones appear in the TCRdb table, and some are missing; sequencing was by immunoSEQ multiplex PCR. Found here are over 1.5 million clones, about 98% of them singletons; the top ten hold approximately 0.45%. The sample taken for sequencing was naive CD4+ T cells sorted from blood. Subset of the sample: CD45RA+ positively selected. Receptor source: a man aged 25 to 40 in good health.

The V and J genes are TRBV29-1 and TRBJ2-3; tentatively, D is TRBD1 (5 bases). Germline assignment: CDR1 SQVTM and CDR2 ANQGSEA. The length of the CDR3 is 14 residues. V was cut by 7 bases and J by 0 bases, with 14 bases left in between. The CDR3 nucleotides read TGCAGCGCGGGCACAGGCCCTAGCACAGATACGCAGTATTTT. Its translation: CSAGTGPSTDTQYF.

Of note for this clone: Other DNA sequences in this sample translate to the same CDR3. V gene TRBV5-1 combines with J gene TRBJ1-1; D is uncertain. Germline CDR1 SGHRS, CDR2 YFSETQ. V was cut by 0 bases and J by 1 base, with 7 bases left in between. The length of the CDR3 is 14 residues. The CDR3 DNA reads TGCGCCAGCAGCTTGGTACGGGGGAACACTGAAGCTTTCTTT. It yields the protein CASSLVRGNTEAFF.

The rearrangement links TRBV29-1 to TRBJ2-5; D gene unclear. Germline V gives CDR1 SQVTM, CDR2 ANQGSEA. V was cut by 3 bases and J by 4 bases, with 12 bases left in between. The CDR3 contains 13 residues. CDR3 protein: CSVDEGPSETQYF. CDR3 in DNA: TGCAGCGTTGACGAAGGTCCGTCAGAGACCCAGTACTTC.

The chain combines TRBV11-2 with TRBJ2-1, with D perhaps matching TRBD2 (5 bases). V was shortened by 1 base and J by 10 bases, with 14 bases between the two germline ends. Germline loops: CDR1 SGHAT, CDR2 FQNNGV. The CDR3 has 14 residues. The CDR3 region has the DNA TGTGCCAGCAGCTTAGTAATCAGCCGGGAAGAGCAGTTCTTC. Translation gives CASSLVISREEQFF. Full variable domain (rest looked up from reference TRBV11-2 and TRBJ2-1): EAGVAQSPRYKIIEKRQSVAFWCNPISGHATLYWYQQILGQGPKLLIQFQNNGVVDDSQLPKDRFSAERLKGVDSTLKIQPAKLEDSAVYLCASSLVISREEQFFGPGTRLTVL.

The chain couples TRBV6-5 to TRBJ2-2; 10 positions agree with TRBD2. Germline loops: CDR1 MNHEY, CDR2 SVGAGI. V was pared by 4 bases and J by 6 bases, with 2 bases of the junction left unmatched. This CDR3 is 14 amino acids long. The CDR3 spells CASSSLAGAGELFF. Written as DNA, the CDR3 is TGTGCCAGCAGTTCGCTAGCGGGAGCCGGGGAGCTGTTTTTT.

The chain employs TRBV2 and TRBJ2-3; a possible D gene is TRBD1 (6 bases). The CDR3 spans 14 residues. Germline CDR1 reads SNHLY; CDR2 reads FYNNEI. Trimming removed 7 bases from V and 4 bases from J, with 15 bases in between. This chain's CDR3 is CASTPRGLADTQYF. CDR3 sequence (DNA): TGTGCCAGCACCCCGAGGGGGTTGGCAGATACGCAGTATTTT. The complete variable domain, with remaining parts taken from reference TRBV2 and TRBJ2-3, reads EPEVTQTPSHQVTQMGQEVILRCVPISNHLYFYWYRQILGQKVEFLVSFYNNEISEKSEIFDDQFSVERPDGSNFTLKIRSTKLEDSAMYFCASTPRGLADTQYFGPGTRLTVL.

This sequence joins TRBV2 and TRBJ1-4; D is unclear. Germline lookup yields CDR1 SNHLY and CDR2 FYNNEI. The CDR3 has 14 amino acids. Between the trimmed V and J ends, which lost 4 bases and 7 bases, there was a span of 13 bases. CDR3 coding DNA: TGTGCCAGCAGTGTAGTGGGGTTTAGTGAAAAACTGTTTTTT. It specifies CASSVVGFSEKLFF.

A single count supports this clone. The rearrangement joins TRBV19 to TRBJ2-5, with 9 bases lining up with TRBD1. The length of the CDR3 is 16 residues. The germline CDR1 and CDR2 sequences are LNHDA and SQIVND (reference sequence). J was trimmed by 5 bases and V by 5 bases; bases with no gene match: 12. The CDR3 is CASSVRVGTGRETQYF. CDR3 nucleotide sequence: TGTGCCAGTAGTGTCCGCGTCGGGACAGGGCGGGAGACCCAGTACTTC.

The chain combines TRBV28 with TRBJ1-1; no reliable D call. CDR3 size: 12 residues. The V end was cut by 6 bases, the J end by 11 bases, with 16 bases between. The V gene's germline CDR1 is MDHEN and CDR2 SYDVKM. CDR3 nucleotide sequence: TGTGCCAGCAGCATCCGAGCGGGAGGGGCTTTCTTT. Translating gives CASSIRAGGAFF.

V is TRBV5-1 and J is TRBJ1-2; a weak D match, TRBD1 (6 bases). Trimming left V 0 bases short and J 6 bases short, with 12 bases between. The germline CDR1 and CDR2 sequences are SGHRS and YFSETQ. The CDR3 is made up of 14 amino acids. The CDR3 sequence: CASSLVGGQNGYTF. The CDR3 DNA reads as TGCGCCAGCAGCTTGGTCGGAGGACAGAATGGCTACACCTTC.

This clone was picked up one time. The chain couples TRBV30 to TRBJ2-5; no clear D. V lost 3 bases and J lost 5, with 13 bases in between. Germline assignment: CDR1 GTSNPN and CDR2 SVGIG (reference sequence). The CDR3 extends over 13 amino acids. CDR3 bases: TGTGCCTGGAGGGGTAAAGGGTTCGAGACCCAGTACTTC. Translation gives CAWRGKGFETQYF.

The J gene is TRBJ2-3, the V gene TRBV11-3, with 12 bases that match TRBD2. The J segment lost 2 bases and the V segment lost 1 base, leaving 13 bases of the junction unmatched. Germline loops: CDR1 SGHNT, CDR2 YENEEA. The CDR3 length is 20 residues. For the CDR3, the DNA is TGTGCCAGCAGCTTAGGGTGGCGGCTAGCGGGAGGGCCTGACACAGATACGCAGTATTTT. Protein product: CASSLGWRLAGGPDTDTQYF.

The chain joins TRBV5-5 to TRBJ1-3; 9 nucleotides align to TRBD1. Trimming at V came to 4 bases and at J to 2 bases, leaving 4 bases not matched to a gene. CDR1 is SGHKS, CDR2 YYEKEE, per germline (reference sequence). CDR3 length: 15 residues. This CDR3 is CASSIGTGTGNTIYF. As DNA, the CDR3 is TGTGCCAGCAGCATAGGGACAGGGACTGGAAACACCATATATTTT.

V and J are TRBV2 and TRBJ2-1, with 11 nucleotides matching TRBD1. The CDR3 length is 12 residues. Germline V gives CDR1 SNHLY, CDR2 FYNNEI. CDR3 sequence (DNA): TGTGGGGACAGGGGGATCTACAATGAGCAGTTCTTC. It yields the protein CGDRGIYNEQFF.

Regarding this clone: Distinct nucleotide sequences in the sample also encode this CDR3. The chain is built from TRBV7-9 and TRBJ2-1; 8 bases are shared with TRBD2. V dropped 1 base and J dropped 2; count of bases not matched to a gene: 7. Germline CDR1 reads SEHNR; CDR2 reads FQNEAQ (reference sequence). CDR3 length: 17 amino acids. The CDR3 coding sequence is TGTGCCAGCAGCTTAGGCGCCCTAGCGGGTGCCTACAATGAGCAGTTCTTC. This sequence encodes CASSLGALAGAYNEQFF.

This clone was observed a single time. V is TRBV5-1 and J is TRBJ2-7; D not certain. Trimming removed 4 bases at V and 7 bases at J, with 9 bases between. This CDR3 is built from 11 residues. The germline gives CDR1 SGHRS, CDR2 YFSETQ. CDR3 residues: CASSADVEQYF. The DNA of the CDR3 is TGCGCCAGCAGCGCGGATGTAGAGCAGTACTTC.

CDR3 in amino acids: CASSLATSGELFF. The CDR3 DNA is TGTGCCAGCAGCTTGGCTACTTCCGGGGAGCTGTTTTTT. The chain uses TRBV11-1 and TRBJ2-2; no clear D gene. CDR1 SGHAT and CDR2 FQDESV come from the germline V gene (reference sequence). The CDR3 sequence is 13 residues long. V was trimmed by 3 bases and J by 6 bases, leaving 8 bases between them. Complete variable domain (other parts from reference TRBV11-1 and TRBJ2-2): EAEVAQSPRYKITEKSQAVAFWCDPISGHATLYWYRQILGQGPELLVQFQDESVVDDSQLPKDRFSAERLKGVDSTLKIQPAELGDSAMYLCASSLATSGELFFGEGSRLTVL.

As concerns this clone: An end of the junction does not agree with germline; a read error may underlie this. V usage is TRBV7-9 and J usage is TRBJ1-2, with D possibly matching TRBD1 (6 bases). Germline assignment: CDR1 SEHNR and CDR2 FQNEAQ (reference sequence). CDR3 length: 13 amino acids. The CDR3 here is CASSLDRHYGYTF. The CDR3 nucleotides read TGTGCCAGCAGTTTAGACAGGCACTATGGCTACACCTTC.

The J gene is TRBJ2-5, the V gene TRBV5-4; 12 bases are a match to TRBD1. This CDR3 spans 16 amino acids. The V gene end was trimmed by 3 bases and the J gene end by 4 bases; junction bases not matched to a gene: 7. The germline CDR1 and CDR2 sequences are SGHNT and YYREEE (reference sequence). DNA of the CDR3: TGTGCCAGCAGCTCCGCCGGGACAGGGGGCATAGAGACCCAGTACTTC. This gives the protein CASSSAGTGGIETQYF.

The chain couples TRBV2 to TRBJ2-3; the D gene is possibly TRBD2 (7 bases). V gave up 5 bases and J gave up 1 base, with 25 bases separating them. The CDR3 extends over 19 amino acids. From germline, CDR1 is SNHLY and CDR2 FYNNEI. The CDR3 sequence is CASSTWGLAWEGGTDTQYF. For the CDR3, the DNA is TGTGCCAGCAGTACCTGGGGGCTAGCGTGGGAGGGAGGCACAGATACGCAGTATTTT.

Comment on this clone: Other DNA sequences in the sample encode the same CDR3. The genes are TRBV2 and TRBJ2-3; 10 positions match TRBD2. This CDR3 region has 13 residues. Germline lookup yields CDR1 SNHLY and CDR2 FYNNEI. V was clipped by 6 bases and J by 3 bases; unmatched bases: 0. DNA for the CDR3: TGTGCCAGCAGGACTAGCGGGACAGATACGCAGTATTTT. It encodes CASRTSGTDTQYF. The variable domain in full, completed from reference TRBV2 and TRBJ2-3, reads EPEVTQTPSHQVTQMGQEVILRCVPISNHLYFYWYRQILGQKVEFLVSFYNNEISEKSEIFDDQFSVERPDGSNFTLKIRSTKLEDSAMYFCASRTSGTDTQYFGPGTRLTVL.

This chain links TRBV6-6 with TRBJ2-5; D is perhaps TRBD1 or TRBD2 (5 bases each). The germline V gene has CDR1 MNHNY and CDR2 SVGAGI (reference sequence). This CDR3 is built from 16 residues. Trimming pared 6 bases from V and 4 bases from J, leaving 21 bases between. CDR3 in DNA: TGTGCCAGCAGCCATACGAGGGTGGGGCTTGGAGAGACCCAGTACTTC. Its translation: CASSHTRVGLGETQYF.

The J gene is TRBJ2-7, the V gene TRBV13; D tentatively reads TRBD1 or TRBD2 (6 bases each). CDR1 is PRHDT and CDR2 is FYEKMQ in the germline V gene (reference sequence). This CDR3 has 13 amino acids. V lost 5 bases to trimming and J lost 0 bases, with 8 bases between them. The CDR3 DNA follows: TGTGCCAGCAGCCGGGGGCCCTCCTACGAGCAGTACTTC. It yields the protein CASSRGPSYEQYF. Filled out from reference TRBV13 and TRBJ2-7, the complete variable domain reads AAGVIQSPRHLIKEKRETATLKCYPIPRHDTVYWYQQGPGQDPQFLISFYEKMQSDKGSIPDRFSAQQFSDYHSELNMSSLELGDSALYFCASSRGPSYEQYFGPGTRLTVT.

The chain links TRBV11-2 to TRBJ2-2, with TRBD1 identical over 7 bases. Germline V gene sequence: CDR1 SGHAT, CDR2 FQNNGV. The CDR3 runs to 15 residues. The V and J ends lost 5 bases and 3 bases, in that order; junction bases with no gene match: 6. CDR3 amino acids: CASSSRGQHTGELFF. CDR3 coding DNA: TGTGCCAGCAGCAGTAGGGGACAGCACACCGGGGAGCTGTTTTTT.

V is TRBV7-9 and J is TRBJ2-2, with TRBD2 matching over 11 bases. The V segment lost 5 bases and the J segment 4 bases; nucleotides outside the gene matches: 3. Germline V gene lookup returns CDR1 SEHNR and CDR2 FQNEAQ (reference sequence). The length of the CDR3 is 15 residues. The CDR3 bases are TGTGCCAGCAGCCCTAGCGGGAGGATCACCGGGGAGCTGTTTTTT. This translates into CASSPSGRITGELFF.

This chain joins TRBV9 and TRBJ2-3, with D unclear. Germline V gives CDR1 SGDLS, CDR2 YYNGEE. With 0 bases removed from V and 0 bases from J, the gap between germline ends came to 11 bases. The CDR3 length is 16 residues. The CDR3: CASSVGASPSTDTQYF. The CDR3 coding sequence is TGTGCCAGCAGCGTAGGTGCGTCCCCTAGCACAGATACGCAGTATTTT.

The V gene is TRBV5-1, the J gene TRBJ1-1; 9 positions match TRBD1. CDR3 length: 15 residues. Germline V gene lookup returns CDR1 SGHRS and CDR2 YFSETQ. V gave up 2 bases and J gave up 5 bases; unmatched junction bases: 7. The CDR3: CASSLEQGAFTEAFF. CDR3 coding DNA: TGCGCCAGCAGCTTAGAACAGGGGGCGTTTACTGAAGCTTTCTTT.

The gene calls are TRBV29-1 and TRBJ2-1, with 7 bases lining up with TRBD1. Trimming cost V 7 bases and J 8 bases; bases outside gene matches: 11. The CDR3 extends over 13 amino acids. Germline V gene data show CDR1 as SQVTM and CDR2 as ANQGSEA. CDR3 loop: CSADWYRGDEQFF. CDR3 in DNA: TGCAGCGCGGATTGGTACAGGGGCGATGAGCAGTTCTTC.

The chain links TRBV5-4 to TRBJ1-1; tentative D call: TRBD1 (6 bases). The CDR3 length is 17 residues. V was cut by 0 bases and J by 0 bases, with 15 bases left in between. Per germline, CDR1 SGHNT and CDR2 YYREEE (reference sequence). The chain's CDR3 is CASSLVTGRLMNTEAFF. DNA for the CDR3: TGTGCCAGCAGCTTGGTAACAGGGCGGCTAATGAACACTGAAGCTTTCTTT.

This clone was found once. The chain joins TRBV30 to TRBJ2-3; tentative D call: TRBD2 (6 bases). The germline V gene encodes CDR1 GTSNPN and CDR2 SVGIG (reference sequence). The CDR3 sequence is 13 residues long. Trimming cost V 4 bases and J 1 base, with 9 bases left between them. Here the CDR3 reads CAWKTGGTDTQYF. The CDR3 coding sequence is TGTGCCTGGAAGACGGGGGGCACAGATACGCAGTATTTT.

The chain joins TRBV7-8 to TRBJ1-3; D ambiguous. V dropped 9 bases and J dropped 0 bases, with 9 bases sitting between them. CDR3 size: 13 residues. Per the germline V gene, CDR1 is SGHVS and CDR2 is FQNEAQ. The CDR3: CASTPNSGNTIYF. The CDR3 coding sequence is TGTGCCAGTACCCCCAACTCTGGAAACACCATATATTTT.